Reported below is one T cell receptor beta chain. This sample is drawn from a study of blood T cell repertoires in COVID-19. For the study at large: COVID-19 samples from acute and convalescent phases originated in the United States, Italy and Spain. PBMCs, B-cell-depleted T cells, or T cells provided the cDNA or gDNA that made up the material.

Per the original methods: Amplifying reference gene primers gave estimates of nucleated cell counts. Profiled with immunoSEQ multiplex PCR; TCRdb holds only in-frame clones, not every one. V, J and clone size are taken as reported in that table, and D and trimming were inferred from the DNA itself. The repertoire includes roughly 25,000 clones, roughly 70% of them detected once, and about 7.1% sits in the top ten. V was shortened by 1 base and J by 14 bases, with 29 bases between the two germline ends. The V gene's germline CDR1 is SGHRS and CDR2 YFSETQ. The CDR3 covers 17 residues. This chain connects TRBV5-1 to TRBJ2-3; no clear D. The sequence came from a man in his 60s with active or convalescent COVID-19. Sequencing used peripheral blood. In DNA, the CDR3 is TGCGCCAGCAGCTTGCGTGCGGATAATATAGCCCCCTCTTCGCGGTATTTT. Amino acids: CASSLRADNIAPSSRYF.